These 27 T cell receptor beta chains share one sample of origin, sequenced in a study of T cells in Graves' hyperthyroidism and ophthalmopathy. Amplification of TCR beta CDR3 regions used RNA as the template. In the first-round RT-PCR of the TCR CDR3, the HTBI primer set was used. TCRdb processed the multiplex PCR reads anew with MiXCR; each CDR3 protein has one entry. The repertoire holds approximately 640,000 distinct CDR3 sequences, roughly 17% seen once, with about a sixth in the top ten. Specimen: blood. The receptors here all came from a middle-aged man with Graves' hyperthyroidism.

As regards this clonotype: One end of the junction does not line up with germline, which may come from a read error. The V and J genes are TRBV27 and TRBJ2-1; 9 nucleotides match TRBD1. Germline V gives CDR1 MNHEY, CDR2 SMNVEV (reference sequence). The CDR3 runs to 16 residues. The CDR3 DNA reads TGTGCCGGCAGTGCTCAGACAGGGGGAATCTACAATGAGCAGTTCTTC. Translated: CAGSAQTGGIYNEQFF.

The chain employs TRBV25-1 and TRBJ1-5, with D unclear. This CDR3 spans 14 amino acids. Trimming took off 1 base at V and 6 bases at J, with 10 bases between the two ends. The germline gives CDR1 MGHDK, CDR2 SYGVNS. DNA of the CDR3: TGTGCCAGCAGTGAATGGGGAGCAGGTCAGCCCCAGCATTTT. It translates to CASSEWGAGQPQHF.

The rearrangement uses TRBV6-2 or TRBV6-3 and TRBJ1-1, with D uncertain. The germline V gene has CDR1 MNHEY and CDR2 SVGEGT. The CDR3 consists of 14 residues. V lost 6 bases and J 1 base, leaving 12 bases between the germline ends. CDR3 residues: CASRTLGGNTEAFF. For the CDR3, the DNA is TGTGCCAGCAGGACTCTCGGAGGGAACACTGAAGCTTTCTTT.

Note on this clonotype: This clone may be a read error of a much larger clone one base away. The rearrangement joins TRBV11-2 to TRBJ2-7; no reliable D call. CDR3 length: 13 amino acids. Germline CDR1 and CDR2: SGHAT and FQNNGV. DNA for the CDR3: TGTGCCAGCAGCTTAGCCCCAGCCTACGAGCCGTACTTC. Protein sequence: CASSLAPAYEPYF.

At least ten counts were recorded for this clonotype. V is TRBV20-1 and J is TRBJ1-5, with 7 bases that match TRBD1. This CDR3 is built from 16 residues. The junction had 5 bases not matched to a gene; V was cut back by 0 bases and J by 0 bases. The V gene's germline CDR1 is DFQATT and CDR2 SNEGSKA (reference sequence). The DNA for the CDR3 is TGCAGTGCTAGAGAGGGTGGGGACAGTAGCAATCAGCCCCAGCATTTT. Translated, it gives CSAREGGDSSNQPQHF.

As concerns this clonotype: This sequence may be a read error, since a much larger clone differs from it by one base. This sequence joins TRBV27 and TRBJ2-4, with 9 bases lining up with TRBD1. The length of the CDR3 is 18 residues. V lost 5 bases, J lost 3 bases, and 14 bases stayed unmatched. Germline V gene lookup returns CDR1 MNHEY and CDR2 SMNVEV (reference sequence). The CDR3 coding sequence is TGTGCCAGCAGTCCCAACAGGGGGCGGAATTTAGACAAAAACATTCAGTACTTC. Translated: CASSPNRGRNLDKNIQYF.

This clonotype was counted many times. CDR3 nucleotides: TGTGCCAGCAGCTTAGTAACAGGGCGTGGACAGCAGTACTTC. This gives the protein CASSLVTGRGQQYF. V is TRBV11-2 and J is TRBJ2-7; possible D gene TRBD1, 6 bases. CDR1 and CDR2 from the germline V gene are SGHAT and FQNNGV. V lost 1 base and J 8 bases, leaving 15 bases between the germline ends. The CDR3 is 14 amino acids.

This clonotype was observed many times. J is TRBJ1-1 and V is TRBV2, with D uncertain. Germline V lookup: CDR1 SNHLY, CDR2 FYNNEI. The ends were cut back, 4 bases at V and 2 bases at J, with 17 bases in the middle. CDR3 size: 16 residues. CDR3 protein: CASSVGTPFLNTEAFF. CDR3 nucleotide sequence: TGTGCCAGCAGTGTAGGCACTCCTTTCCTAAACACTGAAGCTTTCTTT.

The sample holds a few counts of this clonotype. The chain combines TRBV5-5 with TRBJ1-5; D uncertain. CDR3 length equals 15 residues. Deletions cut 2 bases from V and 0 bases from J, with 9 bases between. Germline CDR1 is SGHKS and CDR2 is YYEKEE (reference sequence). The CDR3 loop is CASSLGRFSNQPQHF. The CDR3 region has the DNA TGTGCCAGCAGCTTAGGACGGTTTAGCAATCAGCCCCAGCATTTT.

There are many counts of this clonotype. V is TRBV5-1 and J is TRBJ2-7; no definite D call. CDR3 length: 14 amino acids. Germline V gives CDR1 SGHRS, CDR2 YFSETQ. V shed 6 bases and J shed 5 bases, with 18 bases lying between them. DNA of the CDR3: TGCGCCAGCACCCTCGGACGGGTCACGGACGAGCAGTACTTC. Its translation is CASTLGRVTDEQYF.

The J gene is TRBJ1-4, the V gene TRBV12-3 or TRBV12-4; a weak D match, TRBD1 (6 bases). The ends were cut back, 6 bases at V and 0 bases at J, with 11 bases in the middle. The CDR3 contains 15 residues. CDR3 DNA: TGTGCCAGCAGCCAGGGACAAGCAACTAATGAAAAACTGTTTTTT. Its translation is CASSQGQATNEKLFF.

The chain combines TRBV10-1 with TRBJ1-1; maybe TRBD1 (6 bases). The germline CDR1 and CDR2 sequences are WNHNN and SYGVQD (reference sequence). The CDR3 is 11 residues long. With 7 bases removed from V and 8 bases from J, the gap between germline ends came to 11 bases. The chain's CDR3 is CASMGAREAFF. The CDR3 nucleotides read TGCGCCAGCATGGGGGCTCGGGAAGCTTTCTTT.

This clonotype was found many times. In DNA form, the CDR3 reads TGTGCCAGCAGCTTAACTCCCTTACGAGGGTGGAATGAGCAGTTCTTC. This translates into CASSLTPLRGWNEQFF. V gene TRBV11-2 combines with J gene TRBJ2-1; tentatively, D is TRBD2 (5 bases). V dropped 2 bases and J dropped 7 bases, with 18 bases sitting between them. The CDR3 covers 16 residues. Germline CDR1 and CDR2: SGHAT and FQNNGV. The variable domain in full, with the rest retrieved from reference TRBV11-2 and TRBJ2-1, is EAGVAQSPRYKIIEKRQSVAFWCNPISGHATLYWYQQILGQGPKLLIQFQNNGVVDDSQLPKDRFSAERLKGVDSTLKIQPAKLEDSAVYLCASSLTPLRGWNEQFFGPGTRLTVL.

In this sample, this clonotype turned up a few times. The chain couples TRBV18 to TRBJ2-3; no clear D gene. CDR1 and CDR2 (germline): KGHSH, LQKENI. V was cut by 0 bases and J by 4 bases, with 5 bases left in between. This CDR3 region has 13 residues. CDR3 amino acids: CASSPPVSDTQYF. In nucleotides, the CDR3 is TGTGCCAGCTCACCACCGGTCTCAGATACGCAGTATTTT.

Points on this clonotype: A much bigger clone sits one base away, suggesting this may be a read error. The rearrangement uses TRBV6-1 and TRBJ2-6, with D perhaps matching TRBD1 (5 bases). The CDR3 consists of 13 residues. Germline-derived CDR1 and CDR2 are MNHNS and SASEGT. The CDR3 protein is CASSVTGANVPTF. CDR3 DNA sequence: TGTGCCAGCAGTGTTACTGGGGCCAACGTCCCGACTTTC.

This clonotype was counted ten times or more. Here the CDR3 DNA reads TGCAGTGCTCAAAGCGGGAGGGCCCCAGATACGCAGTATTTT. Translated, it gives CSAQSGRAPDTQYF. The J gene is TRBJ2-3, the V gene TRBV20-1; TRBD2 matches 10 bases. V lost 5 bases and J lost 4; bases outside the gene matches: 6. The CDR3 totals 14 residues. CDR1 and CDR2 from the germline V gene are DFQATT and SNEGSKA (reference sequence).

This clonotype was seen ten or more times. This chain uses TRBV28 with TRBJ1-2; D perhaps matches TRBD1 (6 bases). This CDR3 spans 14 amino acids. Germline CDR1 and CDR2: MDHEN and SYDVKM. V shed 4 bases and J shed 5 bases, with 14 bases lying between them. The CDR3 bases are TGTGCCAGCAGTTCCTGGACAGCACTATATGGCTACACCTTC. Its translation: CASSSWTALYGYTF.

Note on this clonotype: Being one base from a much bigger clone, this may be a read error. The chain is built from TRBV10-3 and TRBJ2-1; 12 nucleotides line up with TRBD1. The germline V gene encodes CDR1 ENHRY and CDR2 SYGVKD. The CDR3 has 18 residues. V lost 6 bases and J lost 6; bases outside the gene matches: 15. The CDR3 here is CAIRPGQGAGTTCNEQFF. The CDR3, as DNA: TGTGCCATCAGGCCGGGACAGGGGGCAGGGACGACCTGCAATGAGCAGTTCTTC.

The sample holds a few counts of this clonotype. The CDR3 nucleotides read TGCGCCAGCAGCGCATTTAGCGGGAGGGGGTGGAATGAGCAGTTCTTC. Encoded protein: CASSAFSGRGWNEQFF. The J gene is TRBJ2-1, the V gene TRBV4-1, with 11 bases identical to TRBD2. In germline, CDR1 is MGHRA, CDR2 YSYEKL. Germline trimming cut 5 bases from V and 7 bases from J; bases unmatched to any gene: 10. The CDR3 runs to 16 residues.

The chain uses TRBV20-1 and TRBJ2-1, with 7 bases that match TRBD2. Germline-derived CDR1 and CDR2 are DFQATT and SNEGSKA (reference sequence). V was pared by 5 bases and J by 4 bases, with 11 bases of the junction left unmatched. The CDR3 length is 15 residues. The CDR3 spells CSAHLLAAIYNEQFF. CDR3 nucleotide sequence: TGCAGTGCTCACCTCCTAGCGGCTATATACAATGAGCAGTTCTTC.

Many counts were recorded for this clonotype. This chain links TRBV10-3 with TRBJ1-1; tentative D call: TRBD1 (6 bases). Trimming left V 11 bases short and J 4 bases short, with 23 bases between. Per the germline V gene, CDR1 is ENHRY and CDR2 is SYGVKD. This CDR3 contains 15 residues. The chain's CDR3 is CASSDHGGLGTEAFF. CDR3 in DNA: TGTGCCTCATCGGATCATGGGGGGCTTGGCACTGAAGCTTTCTTT.

The table lists this clonotype with many counts. The V gene is TRBV28, the J gene TRBJ1-2; tentative D call: TRBD1 (6 bases). V lost 6 bases to trimming and J lost 8 bases, with 10 bases between them. Germline CDR1 MDHEN, CDR2 SYDVKM. The CDR3 consists of 11 residues. Here the CDR3 reads CASRFGGGYTF. The CDR3 DNA is TGTGCCAGCAGGTTCGGGGGCGGCTACACCTTC.

The chain carries TRBV7-6 and TRBJ1-4; possible D gene TRBD1, 5 bases. V shed 5 bases and J shed 4 bases, with 14 bases lying between them. CDR1 SGHVS and CDR2 FNYEAQ come from the germline V gene. The CDR3 spans 15 residues. CDR3 protein: CASSQAGTDNEKLFF. In DNA, the CDR3 is TGTGCCAGCAGCCAGGCCGGGACGGATAATGAAAAACTGTTTTTT.

The table lists this clonotype with many counts. V gene TRBV6-2 or TRBV6-3 combines with J gene TRBJ2-1; unclear D gene. Germline assignment: CDR1 MNHEY and CDR2 SVGEGT. The V end was cut by 7 bases, the J end by 0 bases, with 16 bases between. The CDR3 spans 16 residues. CDR3 DNA sequence: TGTGCCAGCATCTCTTTGGGCTCTCGCTCCTACAATGAGCAGTTCTTC. As protein: CASISLGSRSYNEQFF.

This clonotype was recorded at least ten times. The chain joins TRBV28 to TRBJ1-1; 8 bases agree with TRBD1. The CDR3 extends over 16 amino acids. In germline, CDR1 is MDHEN, CDR2 SYDVKM. J gave up 0 bases and V 6 bases, and 9 bases lay outside the gene matches. CDR3 coding DNA: TGTGCCAGCAGACCCGACAGGGGTGGGATGAACACTGAAGCTTTCTTT. As protein: CASRPDRGGMNTEAFF. The complete variable domain, with remaining parts taken from reference TRBV28 and TRBJ1-1, reads DVKVTQSSRYLVKRTGEKVFLECVQDMDHENMFWYRQDPGLGLRLIYFSYDVKMKEKGDIPEGYSVSREKKERFSLILESASTNQTSMYLCASRPDRGGMNTEAFFGQGTRLTVV.

The sample holds many counts of this clonotype. The gene calls are TRBV27 and TRBJ2-7; 9 nucleotides match TRBD1. The ends lost 5 bases at V and 5 bases at J; junction bases unmatched: 10. Looked up from germline, CDR1 is MNHEY and CDR2 is SMNVEV (reference sequence). The CDR3 covers 15 residues. The CDR3 nucleotides read TGTGCCAGCAGTGTATGGACAGGGGCCCTGGACGAGCAGTACTTC. This translates into CASSVWTGALDEQYF.

This clonotype occurred many times. The J gene is TRBJ1-2, the V gene TRBV24-1, with D possibly matching TRBD1 (6 bases). The CDR3 has 14 residues. Germline V gene data show CDR1 as KGHDR and CDR2 as SFDVKD. V lost 7 bases, J lost 7 bases, and 18 bases lay in between. The CDR3 region is CATRATGSASGYTF. CDR3 nucleotide sequence: TGTGCCACCAGGGCTACAGGGTCCGCTAGTGGCTACACCTTC.